This T cell receptor (beta chain) originates from a study of blood T cell repertoires in COVID-19. Across the whole study: Some COVID-19 samples were acute and others convalescent; all came from the United States, Italy and Spain. Sample material is recorded as cDNA or gDNA derived from T cells, B-cell-depleted T cells, or PBMCs.

Per the original data handling: Amplification of reference gene primers was used by the study to estimate nucleated cell counts. Produced via immunoSEQ multiplex PCR; TCRdb's table is partial and in-frame only. V and J calls and clone size are copied from that table; D and trimming were computed from the DNA. Among about 100,000 clones listed, around four fifths were seen once. The CDR3 sequence is 17 residues long. The J segment lost 3 bases and the V segment lost 3 bases, leaving 8 bases of the junction unmatched. From germline, CDR1 is KGHSH and CDR2 LQKENI. The sample taken for sequencing was peripheral blood. V and J are TRBV18 and TRBJ2-3; 11 positions agree with TRBD1. This receptor was taken from a human donor in a cohort sampled during active COVID-19. The CDR3 DNA follows: TGTGCCAGCTCACCTCTATCCGGGACAGGGGGAACAGATACGCAGTATTTT. Translating gives CASSPLSGTGGTDTQYF.